One sample yielded the 21 T cell receptor beta chains listed below, sequenced in a study of T-cell memory formation after mild COVID-19. TCRdb passed the 5' RACE reads through MiXCR, listing each CDR3 protein once. In the table there are roughly 340,000 distinct CDR3 sequences, approximately 15% of which are singletons. Sequencing input: PBMCs or a T cell subset sorted from them (not recorded which). The receptors were sampled from a man between 18 and 35 years old who had mild COVID-19 (a few samples of this study predate the infection). Cell type and time point are not known.

V is TRBV27 and J is TRBJ2-7; the D gene is possibly TRBD2 (5 bases). This CDR3 comprises 15 residues. Germline lookup yields CDR1 MNHEY and CDR2 SMNVEV (reference sequence). The V gene lost 8 bases and the J gene lost 4 bases, with 21 bases spanning the gap. The CDR3 nucleotides read TGTGCCAGCGGTCAGGACCGGGGTCATTGGTACGAGCAGTACTTC. Its translation: CASGQDRGHWYEQYF.

The table lists this clonotype with a few counts. The rearrangement links TRBV6-5 to TRBJ2-1; 7 nucleotides agree with TRBD1. The length of the CDR3 is 14 residues. V was pared by 5 bases and J by 8 bases, with 9 bases of the junction left unmatched. CDR1 is MNHEY, CDR2 SVGAGI, per germline. The CDR3 is CASSPRQGTYEQFF. For the CDR3, the DNA is TGTGCCAGCAGTCCTCGACAGGGTACCTATGAGCAGTTCTTC.

This clonotype has more than one count but fewer than ten. The CDR3 DNA reads as TGTGCCAGCAGCTTAAGTCCGGATCAGCCCCAGCATTTT. This sequence encodes CASSLSPDQPQHF. This chain connects TRBV7-3 to TRBJ1-5, with D unclear. Trimming removed 1 base at V and 5 bases at J, with 6 bases between. The germline gives CDR1 SGHTA, CDR2 FQGTGA. The length of the CDR3 is 13 residues.

The chain carries TRBV7-9 and TRBJ2-1, with TRBD1 as a possible D gene (5 bases). Germline CDR1 reads SEHNR; CDR2 reads FQNEAQ (reference sequence). This CDR3 has 11 residues. V gave up 7 bases and J gave up 11 bases, with 12 bases separating them. In nucleotides, the CDR3 is TGTGCCAGCAAAAGGCCAGGGCAGCAGTTCTTC. Its translation is CASKRPGQQFF.

This clonotype occurred a few times. This chain links TRBV7-2 with TRBJ2-1; D is undetermined. CDR1 and CDR2 from the germline V gene are SGHTA and FQGNSA. Trimming shortened V by 5 bases and J by 12 bases, and 11 bases separated the two germline ends. This CDR3 region has 11 residues. The CDR3 nucleotides read TGTGCCAGCAGCCCCCTCCTGGGGCAGTTCTTC. It codes for CASSPLLGQFF. Complete variable domain (other parts from reference TRBV7-2 and TRBJ2-1): GAGVSQSPSNKVTEKGKDVELRCDPISGHTALYWYRQSLGQGLEFLIYFQGNSAPDKSGLPSDRFSAERTGGSVSTLTIQRTQQEDSAVYLCASSPLLGQFFGPGTRLTVL.

At least ten counts were recorded for this clonotype. The rearrangement links TRBV4-3 to TRBJ2-6; D call uncertain. V lost 0 bases to trimming and J lost 0 bases, with 12 bases between them. The CDR3 spans 18 residues. Germline CDR1 is LGHNA and CDR2 is YSLEER. The CDR3 is CASSQDWLLGSGANVLTF. For the CDR3, the DNA is TGCGCCAGCAGCCAAGATTGGTTGCTGGGCTCTGGGGCCAACGTCCTGACTTTC.

This clonotype was seen only a few times. This chain joins TRBV29-1 and TRBJ1-1; maybe TRBD1 (5 bases). CDR1 is SQVTM and CDR2 is ANQGSEA in the germline V gene. This CDR3 region has 14 residues. V lost 1 base and J 4 bases, leaving 13 bases between the germline ends. CDR3: CSVEGIGGPTEAFF. CDR3 bases: TGCAGCGTTGAAGGTATTGGGGGACCCACTGAAGCTTTCTTT.

The rearrangement uses TRBV3-1 and TRBJ1-6; TRBD1 is a possible D gene (5 bases). Germline CDR1 LGHDT, CDR2 YNNKEL (reference sequence). There are 15 residues in the CDR3. V was shortened by 1 base and J by 11 bases, with 15 bases between the two germline ends. Written as DNA, the CDR3 is TGTGCCAGCAGCCAAGCTCCGGGAGGGGAAACACCCCTCCACTTT. It codes for CASSQAPGGETPLHF.

The chain uses TRBV28 and TRBJ1-5; 8 nucleotides match TRBD1. V trimming: 4 bases; J trimming: 2 bases; junction bases outside the gene matches: 7. The CDR3 is 16 residues long. CDR1 is MDHEN, CDR2 SYDVKM, per germline. This chain's CDR3 is CASSWSGRGRNQPQHF. The CDR3 region has the DNA TGTGCCAGCAGTTGGTCGGGCAGGGGGCGCAATCAGCCCCAGCATTTT.

This clonotype was observed a handful of times. This chain connects TRBV7-9 to TRBJ1-1, with D possibly TRBD1 on 5 matching bases. The V gene's germline CDR1 is SEHNR and CDR2 FQNEAQ (reference sequence). This CDR3 is built from 15 residues. Trimming took off 7 bases at V and 8 bases at J, with 23 bases between the two ends. CDR3 in DNA: TGTGCCAGCACTCTAGGGGCGGCACTAGATTCCGAAGCTTTCTTT. It codes for CASTLGAALDSEAFF. Variable domain in full (rest from reference TRBV7-9 and TRBJ1-1): DTGVSQNPRHKITKRGQNVTFRCDPISEHNRLYWYRQTLGQGPEFLTYFQNEAQLEKSRLLSDRFSAERPKGSFSTLEIQRTEQGDSAMYLCASTLGAALDSEAFFGQGTRLTVV.

This clonotype was picked up a small number of times. The chain couples TRBV7-2 to TRBJ1-3; D is uncertain. Trimming stripped 6 bases from V and 4 bases from J, with 16 bases between. There are 15 residues in the CDR3. Per the germline V gene, CDR1 is SGHTA and CDR2 is FQGNSA. The CDR3 DNA reads TGTGCCAGCAGTTCCCCGGGCGCGGGAGGAAACACCATATATTTT. Amino acid sequence: CASSSPGAGGNTIYF.

The V and J genes are TRBV6-1 and TRBJ2-5; no definite D call. Trimming took 8 bases from V and 5 from J, leaving 12 bases between them. The CDR3 consists of 12 residues. Per the germline V gene, CDR1 is MNHNS and CDR2 is SASEGT. The CDR3 nucleotides read TGTGCCAGCCGTCCCACTCCCGAGACCCAGTACTTC. Amino acids: CASRPTPETQYF.

This clonotype was counted between two and nine times. The chain carries TRBV5-1 and TRBJ2-2, with D perhaps matching TRBD1 (6 bases). Trimming left V 7 bases short and J 2 bases short, with 12 bases between. CDR1 is SGHRS, CDR2 YFSETQ, per germline. The CDR3 is 14 residues long. In DNA form, the CDR3 reads TGCGCCAGCGGACCGGGACAAAACACCGGGGAGCTGTTTTTT. Its translation is CASGPGQNTGELFF.

This clonotype occurred a few times. The chain combines TRBV30 with TRBJ2-7, with 7 bases that match TRBD1. Germline V gives CDR1 GTSNPN, CDR2 SVGIG (reference sequence). The CDR3 has 12 amino acids. V lost 2 bases to trimming and J lost 3 bases; unmatched junction nucleotides: 1. The CDR3, as DNA: TGTGCCTGGAGTTGGACAGGCTACGAGCAGTACTTC. Translating it yields CAWSWTGYEQYF.

This sequence joins TRBV6-2 or TRBV6-3 and TRBJ2-2; D unclear. Between the trimmed V and J ends, which lost 3 bases and 7 bases, there was a span of 3 bases. This CDR3 is built from 11 residues. Germline-derived CDR1 and CDR2 are MNHEY and SVGEGT. The CDR3 loop is CASSYFGELFF. CDR3 sequence (DNA): TGTGCCAGCAGTTATTTCGGGGAGCTGTTTTTT.

The chain has TRBV9 and TRBJ2-2; D call uncertain. Germline V lookup: CDR1 SGDLS, CDR2 YYNGEE. Trimming pared 6 bases from V and 5 bases from J, leaving 20 bases between. The CDR3 length is 16 residues. The CDR3 reads CASTPRLHVSTGELFF. CDR3 DNA: TGTGCCAGCACCCCCCGACTGCACGTATCAACCGGGGAGCTGTTTTTT.

The rearrangement joins TRBV12-3 or TRBV12-4 to TRBJ1-1; TRBD1 matches 9 bases. Trimming removed 8 bases from V and 5 bases from J; junction bases left unmatched: 9. The CDR3 length is 14 residues. CDR3 nucleotide sequence: TGTGCCAGCGGGGGGACAGGGAGGGGGACTGAAGCTTTCTTT. Protein: CASGGTGRGTEAFF.

The chain combines TRBV7-3 with TRBJ2-5, with a possible D match to TRBD2 (7 bases). The germline CDR1 and CDR2 sequences are SGHTA and FQGTGA. This CDR3 is 15 amino acids long. Trimming left V 2 bases short and J 5 bases short, with 15 bases between. The CDR3 sequence is CASSLGGAYGETQYF. As DNA, the CDR3 is TGTGCCAGCAGCTTAGGGGGGGCCTATGGGGAGACCCAGTACTTC. Full variable domain (rest looked up from reference TRBV7-3 and TRBJ2-5): GAGVSQTPSNKVTEKGKYVELRCDPISGHTALYWYRQSLGQGPEFLIYFQGTGAADDSGLPNDRFFAVRPEGSVSTLKIQRTERGDSAVYLCASSLGGAYGETQYFGPGTRLLVL.

There are a few counts of this clonotype. The chain is built from TRBV6-2 or TRBV6-3 and TRBJ2-7; D is undetermined. Germline V gene data show CDR1 as MNHEY and CDR2 as SVGEGT. The CDR3 spans 11 residues. V lost 6 bases and J lost 4, with 7 bases in between. Written as DNA, the CDR3 is TGTGCCAGCAGCGTAAGGTACGAGCAGTACTTC. This encodes CASSVRYEQYF.

About this clonotype: The junction departs from the called germline gene at one end, perhaps through a read error. V is TRBV12-3 or TRBV12-4 and J is TRBJ1-1; 7 nucleotides align to TRBD1. The CDR3 extends over 11 amino acids. The CDR3 bases are TGTGCCAGCAGCCTAGACAGGGTCATATCTTGG. It codes for CASSLDRVISW.

This chain uses TRBV6-5 with TRBJ2-3, with D possibly matching TRBD2 (7 bases). CDR1 MNHEY and CDR2 SVGAGI come from the germline V gene. This CDR3 comprises 15 residues. V was trimmed by 6 bases and J by 5 bases, leaving 18 bases between them. The CDR3 reads CASSPIRGAQDTQYF. CDR3 DNA: TGTGCCAGCAGCCCTATACGGGGGGCCCAAGATACGCAGTATTTT.